This T cell receptor beta chain was observed in a study of blood T cell repertoires in COVID-19. Study-wide context: The study drew acute and convalescent COVID-19 samples from the United States, Italy and Spain. The cDNA or gDNA used as material had been derived from T cells, B-cell-depleted T cells, or PBMCs.

Germline CDR1 reads SGHAT; CDR2 reads FQNNGV. The CDR3 has 14 amino acids. The V and J ends lost 2 bases and 0 bases respectively, with 7 bases between them. Original methodology: Reference gene primer amplification yielded estimated nucleated cell counts. Here immunoSEQ multiplex PCR was the method, and the copy in TCRdb shows in-frame clones only, minus some. V and J calls plus clone size are reproduced from that table; the DNA served to infer D and trimming. Of 90,000 or so clones in the sample, approximately 88% are singletons; the top ten hold 11%. The sequencing input was peripheral blood. The TCR originated in a man older than 75 with acute or convalescent COVID-19. The chain joins TRBV11-2 to TRBJ1-2; the D is unclear. In nucleotides, the CDR3 is TGTGCCAGCAGCTTATCGCGCGCTAACTATGGCTACACCTTC. Amino acid sequence: CASSLSRANYGYTF.